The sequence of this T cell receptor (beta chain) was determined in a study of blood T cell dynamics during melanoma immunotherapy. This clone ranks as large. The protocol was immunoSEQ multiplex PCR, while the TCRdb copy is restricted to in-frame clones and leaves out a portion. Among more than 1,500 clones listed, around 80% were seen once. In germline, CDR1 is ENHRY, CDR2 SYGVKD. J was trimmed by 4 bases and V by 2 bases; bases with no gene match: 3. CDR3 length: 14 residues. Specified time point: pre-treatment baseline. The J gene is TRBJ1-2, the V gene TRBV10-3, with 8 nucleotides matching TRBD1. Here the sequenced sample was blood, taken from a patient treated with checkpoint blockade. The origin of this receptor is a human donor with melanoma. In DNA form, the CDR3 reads TGTGCCATCAGTGAGGCGGACAGGGCCTATGGCTACACCTTC. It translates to CAISEADRAYGYTF.